The 22 T cell receptor beta chains reported below all come from one sample, sequenced in a study of CD4+ T cells in melanoma (dated by TCRdb to the early 2020s). Library creation used the immunoSEQ multiplex PCR assay. TCRdb's version of the immuneACCESS table is confined to in-frame rearrangements and falls short of the full clone set. An unresolved V gene accounts for under half of the shortfall where checked; the remainder is of unknown origin. In this sample the table shows 45,000 or so clones, about 91% of which occur a single time. 10% to 15% of the sample is taken by the ten largest. Source material: peripheral blood. These receptors were collected from a human donor with melanoma.

The V gene is TRBV6-5, the J gene TRBJ1-3; a possible D gene is TRBD1 (6 bases). The CDR3 contains 14 residues. The V gene lost 4 bases and the J gene lost 0 bases, with 7 bases spanning the gap. Germline V CDR1 and CDR2: MNHEY, SVGAGI. The CDR3 DNA reads TGTGCCAGCAGTTGGGGGCCCTCTGGAAACACCATATATTTT. Protein product: CASSWGPSGNTIYF.

The genes are TRBV10-3 and TRBJ1-6; D may be TRBD1 (6 bases). Trimming removed 0 bases at V and 7 bases at J, with 16 bases between. CDR1 ENHRY and CDR2 SYGVKD come from the germline V gene. There are 17 residues in the CDR3. Written as DNA, the CDR3 is TGTGCCATCAGTGAGTCGAAGCGGACAGTCGCGAATTCACCCCTCCACTTT. Translating gives CAISESKRTVANSPLHF.

The chain employs TRBV4-1 and TRBJ1-1; D call uncertain. The CDR3 consists of 13 residues. Germline CDR1 and CDR2: MGHRA and YSYEKL. Deletions cut 0 bases from V and 10 bases from J, with 12 bases between. The CDR3 DNA sequence: TGCGCCAGCAGCCAAGAAAGTTCCGTAGGAGCTTTCTTT. Amino acids: CASSQESSVGAFF.

The chain has TRBV2 and TRBJ2-3; the match to TRBD2 covers 10 bases. Per germline, CDR1 SNHLY and CDR2 FYNNEI. The trim removed 0 bases at V and 6 bases at J, leaving 12 bases unmatched. The CDR3 contains 18 residues. CDR3 residues: CASSEAKGALAGADTQYF. DNA of the CDR3: TGTGCCAGCAGTGAAGCCAAGGGCGCCCTAGCGGGGGCCGATACGCAGTATTTT.

A remark on this clone: The same CDR3 arises from other DNA sequences in this sample as well. This chain joins TRBV28 and TRBJ2-7, with D tentatively TRBD1 (6 bases). This CDR3 has 13 residues. Trimming pared 4 bases from V and 3 bases from J, leaving 10 bases between. Germline values: CDR1 MDHEN, CDR2 SYDVKM. The CDR3 DNA follows: TGTGCCAGCAGTTCCGGACAGAGCTACGAGCAGTACTTC. This gives the protein CASSSGQSYEQYF.

The chain carries TRBV29-1 and TRBJ2-7; 8 bases are a match to TRBD2. This CDR3 is 15 amino acids long. The V gene's germline CDR1 is SQVTM and CDR2 ANQGSEA. The ends lost 2 bases at V and 4 bases at J; junction bases unmatched: 10. As DNA, the CDR3 is TGCAGCGTTGAAAGTCTAGGGACTAGAGGATACGAGCAGTACTTC. Amino acid sequence: CSVESLGTRGYEQYF.

The J gene is TRBJ2-1, the V gene TRBV19, with TRBD2 matching 11 bases. Per the germline V gene, CDR1 is LNHDA and CDR2 is SQIVND (reference sequence). J lost 4 bases, V lost 7 bases, and 9 bases had no gene match. The CDR3 has 16 amino acids. The CDR3 DNA reads TGTGCCAGTAATCCTTTAGCGGGGGGGAGTTACAATGAGCAGTTCTTC. Encoded protein: CASNPLAGGSYNEQFF.

This clone came up a few times. The chain links TRBV5-1 to TRBJ1-2; a possible D gene is TRBD1 (5 bases). CDR1 is SGHRS, CDR2 YFSETQ, per germline. This CDR3 is built from 15 residues. V was pared by 0 bases and J by 11 bases, with 20 bases between. The CDR3 region has the DNA TGCGCCAGCAGCTTGGACATCCGGGACTCCGGGGTTTACACCTTC. Translation gives CASSLDIRDSGVYTF.

This clone has only one observation. This chain links TRBV6-5 with TRBJ1-1; D is uncertain. The V end lost 2 bases, the J end lost 3 bases, and 4 bases lay between the germline ends. Per germline, CDR1 MNHEY and CDR2 SVGAGI. The CDR3 is made up of 12 amino acids. The CDR3 reads CASSYRDTEAFF. The CDR3 DNA follows: TGTGCCAGCAGTTACCGGGACACTGAAGCTTTCTTT.

The chain couples TRBV28 to TRBJ1-1; D perhaps matches TRBD1 (5 bases). Germline V gene data show CDR1 as MDHEN and CDR2 as SYDVKM. This CDR3 is 14 amino acids long. The V end was cut by 5 bases, the J end by 7 bases, with 17 bases between. Here the CDR3 DNA reads TGTGCCAGCAGTCTACCTCAAACAGGCCGTGAAGCTTTCTTT. It encodes CASSLPQTGREAFF.

The V and J genes are TRBV19 and TRBJ2-1; D uncertain. Germline lookup yields CDR1 LNHDA and CDR2 SQIVND (reference sequence). V shed 5 bases and J shed 6 bases, with 17 bases lying between them. The length of the CDR3 is 15 residues. The CDR3 DNA reads as TGTGCCAGTAGTCAACGTTTTAGGGTAGGCAATGAGCAGTTCTTC. Translating gives CASSQRFRVGNEQFF.

Notes on this clone: The identical CDR3 is also encoded by other nucleotide sequences in the sample. CDR3 in DNA: TGCGCCAGCAGCCAGGACGTCGGGACAGGGGGCGCCTCTGGCTACACCTTC. It translates to CASSQDVGTGGASGYTF. The rearrangement uses TRBV4-1 and TRBJ1-2, with TRBD1 matching 12 bases. Germline V lookup: CDR1 MGHRA, CDR2 YSYEKL. The CDR3 is made up of 17 amino acids. J was trimmed by 7 bases and V by 3 bases; bases with no gene match: 12.

This clone has just one count. The chain couples TRBV7-9 to TRBJ2-5; tentative D call: TRBD2 (5 bases). The CDR3 length is 13 residues. CDR1 and CDR2 from the germline V gene are SEHNR and FQNEAQ (reference sequence). Trimming pared 4 bases from V and 7 bases from J, leaving 13 bases between. The CDR3 protein is CASSSGSDGTQYF. CDR3 bases: TGTGCCAGCAGCTCGGGGAGTGATGGGACCCAGTACTTC.

CDR3 bases: TGTGCCAGCAGCCTTAGATCCGCAGGGACGAACACTGAAGCTTTCTTT. The encoded protein is CASSLRSAGTNTEAFF. The chain employs TRBV11-2 and TRBJ1-1; possibly TRBD1 for D (5 bases). V was pared by 5 bases and J by 1 base, with 17 bases between. The CDR3 is 16 amino acids. Germline CDR1 SGHAT, CDR2 FQNNGV.

V is TRBV5-1 and J is TRBJ1-2, with 9 bases lining up with TRBD1. Unmatched junction bases numbered 7, after V lost 4 bases and J lost 3 bases. The length of the CDR3 is 15 residues. Germline-derived CDR1 and CDR2 are SGHRS and YFSETQ. The CDR3 DNA sequence: TGCGCCAGCAGCGGAACAGGGGGCGTTGACTATGGCTACACCTTC. It translates to CASSGTGGVDYGYTF.

The chain uses TRBV11-3 and TRBJ1-1; D possibly corresponds to TRBD1 (6 bases). The ends were cut back, 5 bases at V and 3 bases at J, with 10 bases in the middle. The CDR3 totals 13 residues. Per the germline V gene, CDR1 is SGHNT and CDR2 is YENEEA. The CDR3 here is CASSLNRDTEAFF. In DNA form, the CDR3 reads TGTGCCAGCAGCCTCAACAGGGACACTGAAGCTTTCTTT.

This clone was recorded only once. The chain uses TRBV5-1 and TRBJ2-5, with D perhaps TRBD1 (6 bases). Trimming removed 2 bases at V and 0 bases at J, with 8 bases between. Germline V gene sequence: CDR1 SGHRS, CDR2 YFSETQ. CDR3 length: 14 residues. As DNA, the CDR3 is TGCGCCAGCAGCTTCAGGGGAAACCAAGAGACCCAGTACTTC. Translated, it gives CASSFRGNQETQYF.

The rearrangement links TRBV19 to TRBJ1-1; D gene unclear. CDR1 and CDR2 (germline): LNHDA, SQIVND (reference sequence). Between the trimmed V and J ends, which lost 0 bases and 4 bases, there was a span of 6 bases. This CDR3 comprises 13 residues. CDR3 DNA: TGTGCCAGTAGTATAGATCGGGGCACTGAAGCTTTCTTT. It codes for CASSIDRGTEAFF.

This clone was seen more than once but under ten times. The V gene is TRBV10-3, the J gene TRBJ2-1; 10 nucleotides align to TRBD2. This CDR3 is built from 14 residues. Germline CDR1 and CDR2: ENHRY and SYGVKD. After removal of 10 bases from V and 1 base from J, the junction contained 4 bases not matched to a gene. The CDR3 sequence: CATSGGVSYNEQFF. Written as DNA, the CDR3 is TGTGCCACCAGCGGGGGGGTATCCTACAATGAGCAGTTCTTC.

The V and J genes are TRBV9 and TRBJ2-7; D uncertain. This CDR3 comprises 14 residues. Germline assignment: CDR1 SGDLS and CDR2 YYNGEE. The V end lost 1 base, the J end lost 2 bases, and 10 bases lay between the germline ends. The CDR3 sequence: CASSVFDGTYEQYF. The CDR3 coding sequence is TGTGCCAGCAGCGTATTCGACGGAACCTACGAGCAGTACTTC.

This clone was detected only once. V and J are TRBV18 and TRBJ1-1; 7 positions match TRBD1. Germline CDR1 KGHSH, CDR2 LQKENI. This CDR3 has 15 amino acids. Trimming took 3 bases from V and 4 from J; bases not matched to a gene: 8. CDR3 loop: CASSPPGPGGTEAFF. CDR3 in DNA: TGTGCCAGCTCACCTCCGGGACCAGGGGGCACTGAAGCTTTCTTT.

The chain carries TRBV18 and TRBJ2-3, with 8 bases matching TRBD2. J lost 4 bases, V lost 3 bases, and 6 bases had no gene match. The CDR3 consists of 15 residues. The germline CDR1 and CDR2 sequences are KGHSH and LQKENI. The CDR3 nucleotides are TGTGCCAGCTCACCCAGCGGGGGATTAGCAGATACGCAGTATTTT. Translating gives CASSPSGGLADTQYF.